This entry lists 30 T cell receptor beta chains sequenced from one sample in a study of blood T cell repertoires in COVID-19. Clones were sequenced by immunoSEQ multiplex PCR, and TCRdb holds only the in-frame ones, with some missing. The profile covers tens of thousands of clones, with roughly 90% appearing a single time and 3% to 3.5% taken by the ten largest. Sequenced sample: peripheral blood. The receptors come from a man aged 50 to 60 with active COVID-19.

This chain connects TRBV7-9 to TRBJ2-5; D may be TRBD1 (7 bases). CDR1 and CDR2 (germline): SEHNR, FQNEAQ (reference sequence). Trimming took off 3 bases at V and 5 bases at J, with 16 bases between the two ends. The CDR3 is 15 amino acids. CDR3 sequence: CASSFGAGGWETQYF. The CDR3 DNA reads TGTGCCAGCAGCTTTGGTGCAGGGGGGTGGGAGACCCAGTACTTC.

The chain carries TRBV7-9 and TRBJ2-5; TRBD1 agrees at 8 bases. Gene TRBJ2-7 matches the end of the DNA better, so the J call may be wrong. CDR3 length equals 15 residues. Germline V gene sequence: CDR1 SEHNR, CDR2 FQNEAQ (reference sequence). In DNA form, the CDR3 reads TGTGCCAGCAGCCCCGGCAGGGGGCGCTTCTACGAGCAGTACTTC. Translated, it gives CASSPGRGRFYEQYF.

The rearrangement links TRBV6-5 to TRBJ1-3; a possible D gene is TRBD1 (5 bases). The length of the CDR3 is 14 residues. The germline CDR1 and CDR2 sequences are MNHEY and SVGAGI. Trimming shortened V by 8 bases and J by 10 bases, and 21 bases separated the two germline ends. DNA of the CDR3: TGTGCCAGCCATCAGCAGGGTCGTCTAGGTACCATATATTTT. Translated, it gives CASHQQGRLGTIYF.

The chain uses TRBV27 and TRBJ2-7; TRBD1 agrees at 8 bases. The germline CDR1 and CDR2 sequences are MNHEY and SMNVEV (reference sequence). CDR3 length: 15 amino acids. J was trimmed by 4 bases and V by 5 bases; bases with no gene match: 10. CDR3 residues: CASSPRETGVYEQYV. CDR3 DNA: TGTGCCAGCAGTCCCAGGGAGACAGGGGTTTACGAGCAGTACGTC.

This clone was seen a few times. The chain joins TRBV20-1 to TRBJ1-1; weak D call: TRBD1 (6 bases). Between the trimmed V and J ends, which lost 6 bases and 12 bases, there was a span of 14 bases. Germline-derived CDR1 and CDR2 are DFQATT and SNEGSKA (reference sequence). The CDR3 length is 10 residues. The CDR3 bases are TGCAGTGCGTCAACAGGGTTACCTTTCTTT. It codes for CSASTGLPFF.

This sequence joins TRBV7-2 and TRBJ2-7, with a tentative D call TRBD2 (7 bases). V shed 7 bases and J shed 6 bases, with 22 bases lying between them. CDR3 length: 15 amino acids. Per germline, CDR1 SGHTA and CDR2 FQGNSA. The CDR3 region is CASTQLRGGRVEQYF. In nucleotides, the CDR3 is TGTGCCAGCACCCAATTGAGAGGGGGGAGGGTCGAGCAGTACTTC. Using reference TRBV7-2 and TRBJ2-7 for the parts outside the CDR3, the full variable domain is GAGVSQSPSNKVTEKGKDVELRCDPISGHTALYWYRQSLGQGLEFLIYFQGNSAPDKSGLPSDRFSAERTGGSVSTLTIQRTQQEDSAVYLCASTQLRGGRVEQYFGPGTRLTVT.

CDR3 sequence: CASAGGGLAETQYF. Written as DNA, the CDR3 is TGTGCGAGCGCAGGGGGGGGACTAGCTGAGACCCAGTACTTC. The V gene is TRBV4-2, the J gene TRBJ2-5; 9 bases align to TRBD2. CDR3 length: 14 amino acids. The germline V gene encodes CDR1 LGHNA and CDR2 YNFKEQ.

The V gene is TRBV7-2, the J gene TRBJ1-5; 10 bases are shared with TRBD1. This CDR3 has 15 residues. The ends lost 5 bases at V and 3 bases at J; junction bases unmatched: 4. Per germline, CDR1 SGHTA and CDR2 FQGNSA. CDR3 DNA sequence: TGTGCCAGCAGCCGGGGACAGGGGACCAATCAGCCCCAGCATTTT. Translation: CASSRGQGTNQPQHF.

The chain employs TRBV5-1 and TRBJ2-7, with D unclear. The CDR3 has 14 amino acids. The ends were cut back, 0 bases at V and 4 bases at J, with 11 bases in the middle. Germline assignment: CDR1 SGHRS and CDR2 YFSETQ. The chain's CDR3 is CASSLASPSYEQYF. CDR3 DNA: TGCGCCAGCAGCTTGGCGAGTCCGTCATACGAGCAGTACTTC.

V gene TRBV3-1 (or the pseudogene TRBV3-2) combines with J gene TRBJ2-5; 9 nucleotides agree with TRBD2. Per the germline V gene, CDR1 is LGHDT and CDR2 is YNNKEL (reference sequence). This CDR3 spans 15 amino acids. After removal of 5 bases from V and 5 bases from J, the junction contained 9 bases not matched to a gene. The CDR3, as DNA: TGTGCCAGCAGCTCAGCGGGCGGGGGGGCCGAGACCCAGTACTTC. It is translated as CASSSAGGGAETQYF.

The J gene is TRBJ2-2, the V gene TRBV5-8; the D is unclear. The V gene lost 4 bases and the J gene lost 4 bases, with 14 bases spanning the gap. The germline V gene has CDR1 SGHTS and CDR2 YDEGEE. CDR3 length equals 15 residues. As DNA, the CDR3 is TGTGCCAGCAGCCAGTGGTCAGTCTCCACCGGGGAGCTGTTTTTT. It translates to CASSQWSVSTGELFF.

The chain has TRBV4-3 and TRBJ2-3; 7 positions match TRBD2. V lost 0 bases to trimming and J lost 4 bases; unmatched junction nucleotides: 7. This CDR3 is built from 16 residues. Germline V CDR1 and CDR2: LGHNA, YSLEER. The CDR3 sequence: CASSQDRSGVSDTQYF. CDR3 coding DNA: TGCGCCAGCAGCCAAGATAGGAGCGGGGTATCAGATACGCAGTATTTT.

The chain links TRBV21-1 to TRBJ2-1; the table's D call TRBD2 went unverified against the DNA. TRBV21-1 is described as a pseudogene. The CDR3 covers 17 residues. Here the CDR3 reads CASSTRFVSGDYNEQFF. CDR3 sequence (DNA): TGTGCCAGCAGCACCCGGTTTGTTAGCGGGGACTACAATGAGCAGTTCTTC.

The count of this clone is one. The CDR3 coding sequence is TGTGCCAGTACCCCATCCCCCTACAATGAGCAGTTCTTC. It codes for CASTPSPYNEQFF. The chain joins TRBV19 to TRBJ2-1; D not certain. Germline V CDR1 and CDR2: LNHDA, SQIVND (reference sequence). Trimming took off 7 bases at V and 2 bases at J, with 9 bases between the two ends. CDR3 length equals 13 residues.

This clone has only one observation. The chain carries TRBV6-5 and TRBJ2-6; a possible D gene is TRBD2 (6 bases). Per germline, CDR1 MNHEY and CDR2 SVGAGI. The CDR3 totals 15 residues. Trimming pared 8 bases from V and 1 base from J, leaving 12 bases between. The CDR3 protein is CASLGGFSGANVLTF. The CDR3 bases are TGTGCCAGCTTGGGGGGATTTTCTGGGGCCAACGTCCTGACTTTC.

V and J are TRBV9 and TRBJ2-1, with 11 bases aligning to TRBD2. J was trimmed by 2 bases and V by 2 bases; bases with no gene match: 9. Germline CDR1 and CDR2: SGDLS and YYNGEE. This CDR3 spans 18 amino acids. The CDR3 DNA follows: TGTGCCAGCAGCGTGCAAACCGGGACTAGCGGCACCTACAATGAGCAGTTCTTC. It translates to CASSVQTGTSGTYNEQFF. Full variable domain (outside the CDR3, taken from reference TRBV9 and TRBJ2-1): DSGVTQTPKHLITATGQRVTLRCSPRSGDLSVYWYQQSLDQGLQFLIQYYNGEERAKGNILERFSAQQFPDLHSELNLSSLELGDSALYFCASSVQTGTSGTYNEQFFGPGTRLTVL.

V is TRBV19 and J is TRBJ1-4; no clear D gene. The V end was cut by 3 bases, the J end by 4 bases, with 12 bases between. Germline-derived CDR1 and CDR2 are LNHDA and SQIVND (reference sequence). The CDR3 is made up of 15 amino acids. The CDR3 protein is CASSIFLGRNEKLFF. The DNA for the CDR3 is TGTGCCAGTAGTATCTTTCTCGGTCGTAATGAAAAACTGTTTTTT.

V is TRBV11-2 and J is TRBJ2-6; the match to TRBD1 covers 9 bases. The V segment lost 6 bases and the J segment 2 bases; nucleotides outside the gene matches: 5. In germline, CDR1 is SGHAT, CDR2 FQNNGV. This CDR3 spans 16 amino acids. DNA for the CDR3: TGTGCCAGCAGATTGAGACAGGGGGCTGGGGCCAACGTCCTGACTTTC. It encodes CASRLRQGAGANVLTF.

This chain joins TRBV19 and TRBJ1-2; possible D gene TRBD1, 6 bases. The V end was cut by 4 bases, the J end by 0 bases, with 12 bases between. Germline V CDR1 and CDR2: LNHDA, SQIVND (reference sequence). The CDR3 extends over 15 amino acids. This CDR3 reads CASSNHRTANYGYTF. The CDR3 DNA reads TGTGCCAGTAGTAACCACCGGACAGCTAACTATGGCTACACCTTC.

The chain carries TRBV6-5 and TRBJ1-2; D gene uncertain. V was clipped by 6 bases and J by 0 bases, with 5 bases between them. This CDR3 comprises 12 residues. CDR1 is MNHEY and CDR2 is SVGAGI in the germline V gene. The CDR3 nucleotides read TGTGCCAGCAGGTATCCTAACTATGGCTACACCTTC. It translates to CASRYPNYGYTF.

This clone has a single count. The chain couples TRBV9 to TRBJ2-1; 8 nucleotides line up with TRBD2. The germline CDR1 and CDR2 sequences are SGDLS and YYNGEE. The CDR3 has 15 amino acids. The trim removed 0 bases at V and 9 bases at J, leaving 8 bases unmatched. The CDR3 loop is CASSVGGGSGTEQFF. The CDR3 region has the DNA TGTGCCAGCAGCGTAGGTGGGGGTAGCGGGACTGAGCAGTTCTTC.

This chain connects TRBV15 to TRBJ2-6; 8 nucleotides agree with TRBD1. The V and J ends lost 0 bases and 2 bases, in that order; junction bases with no gene match: 6. This CDR3 spans 18 amino acids. Germline V gives CDR1 LNHNV, CDR2 YYDKDF (reference sequence). DNA for the CDR3: TGTGCCACCAGCAGAGATCTGGGACAGGTAACTGGGGCCAACGTCCTGACTTTC. This encodes CATSRDLGQVTGANVLTF. The whole variable domain, filled in from reference TRBV15 and TRBJ2-6, reads DAMVIQNPRYQVTQFGKPVTLSCSQTLNHNVMYWYQQKSSQAPKLLFHYYDKDFNNEADTPDNFQSRRPNTSFCFLDIRSPGLGDTAMYLCATSRDLGQVTGANVLTFGAGSRLTVL.

The chain is built from TRBV10-3 and TRBJ2-7, with 11 nucleotides matching TRBD1. V trimming: 2 bases; J trimming: 1 base; junction bases outside the gene matches: 7. The CDR3 covers 17 residues. Germline V gene data show CDR1 as ENHRY and CDR2 as SYGVKD. The CDR3 DNA reads TGTGCCATCAGTGAGAGGACCGGGACAGGGGGTTCCTACGAGCAGTACGTC. Amino acids: CAISERTGTGGSYEQYV.

This clone was counted a few times. The chain uses TRBV9 and TRBJ1-6; D gene ambiguous. V lost 4 bases, J lost 8 bases, and 10 bases lay in between. CDR1 is SGDLS, CDR2 YYNGEE, per germline. The CDR3 sequence is 13 residues long. DNA for the CDR3: TGTGCCAGCAGCCAGAAGTTTGATTCACCCCTCCACTTT. Translating it yields CASSQKFDSPLHF.

V is TRBV6-5 and J is TRBJ2-5; D gene unclear. The germline V and J ends were trimmed by 7 bases and 0 bases, with 3 bases remaining between them. The CDR3 contains 11 residues. Germline V lookup: CDR1 MNHEY, CDR2 SVGAGI. CDR3 in DNA: TGTGCCAGCACCTACCAAGAGACCCAGTACTTC. It codes for CASTYQETQYF.

The rearrangement uses TRBV18 and TRBJ1-4; tentatively, D is TRBD1 (5 bases). The CDR3 loop spans 15 amino acids. CDR1 and CDR2 from the germline V gene are KGHSH and LQKENI. The V and J ends lost 3 bases and 4 bases respectively, with 12 bases between them. The CDR3 bases are TGTGCCAGCTCACCTGGGGCCTACAGTAATGAAAAACTGTTTTTT. Protein product: CASSPGAYSNEKLFF.

In its sample, this clone was seen a few times. The gene calls are TRBV2 and TRBJ2-7, with D hard to call. The CDR3 runs 13 residues. Deletions cut 4 bases from V and 4 bases from J, with 11 bases between. The germline V gene has CDR1 SNHLY and CDR2 FYNNEI. The CDR3 nucleotides read TGTGCCAGCAGTGGAGGAAGTTCATACGAGCAGTACGTC. It specifies CASSGGSSYEQYV.

The CDR3 DNA sequence: TGTGCCAGCAGCGAGGGGGGAACCCCGAGGGGGGAGGGTGGAAACACCATATATTTT. This sequence encodes CASSEGGTPRGEGGNTIYF. The chain is built from TRBV9 and TRBJ1-3, with D perhaps TRBD1 (6 bases). V dropped 3 bases and J dropped 3 bases, with 25 bases sitting between them. CDR3 length equals 19 residues. From germline, CDR1 is SGDLS and CDR2 YYNGEE.

This clone has just one count. This chain joins TRBV11-3 and TRBJ1-1, with a weak D call TRBD1 (5 bases). Trimming took 2 bases from V and 1 from J, leaving 14 bases between them. CDR1 and CDR2 from the germline V gene are SGHNT and YENEEA. The CDR3 totals 16 residues. As DNA, the CDR3 is TGTGCCAGCAGCTTAACCACTCTTCAGGGGAACACTGAAGCTTTCTTT. It encodes CASSLTTLQGNTEAFF.

This rearrangement joins TRBV7-2 to TRBJ2-2, with D unresolved. CDR1 is SGHTA and CDR2 is FQGNSA in the germline V gene. This CDR3 comprises 13 residues. The germline V and J ends were trimmed by 5 bases and 1 base, with 5 bases remaining between them. The CDR3 DNA sequence: TGTGCCAGCAGCATACAGAACACCGGGGAGCTGTTTTTT. Protein product: CASSIQNTGELFF.